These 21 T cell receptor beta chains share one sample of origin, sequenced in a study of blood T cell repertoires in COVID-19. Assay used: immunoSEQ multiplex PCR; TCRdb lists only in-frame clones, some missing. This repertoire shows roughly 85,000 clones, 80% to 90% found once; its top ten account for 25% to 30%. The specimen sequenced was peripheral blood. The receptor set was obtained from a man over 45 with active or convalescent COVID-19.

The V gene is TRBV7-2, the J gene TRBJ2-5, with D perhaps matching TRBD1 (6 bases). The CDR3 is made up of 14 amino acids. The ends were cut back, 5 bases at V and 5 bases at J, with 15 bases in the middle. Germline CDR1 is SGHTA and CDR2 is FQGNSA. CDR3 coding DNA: TGTGCCAGCAGCCTAGGGACACCCTGGGAGACCCAGTACTTC. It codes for CASSLGTPWETQYF.

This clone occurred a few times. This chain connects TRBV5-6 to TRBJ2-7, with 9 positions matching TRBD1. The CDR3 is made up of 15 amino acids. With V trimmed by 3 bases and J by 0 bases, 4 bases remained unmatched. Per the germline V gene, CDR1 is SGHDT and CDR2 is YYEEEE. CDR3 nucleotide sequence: TGTGCCAGCAGCTATGGGACAGGGACCTCCTACGAGCAGTACTTC. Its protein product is CASSYGTGTSYEQYF.

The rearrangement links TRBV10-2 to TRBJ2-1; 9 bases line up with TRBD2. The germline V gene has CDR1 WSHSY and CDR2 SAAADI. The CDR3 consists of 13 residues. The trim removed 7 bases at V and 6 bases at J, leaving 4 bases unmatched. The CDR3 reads CASTLAGSNEQFF. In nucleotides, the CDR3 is TGCGCCAGCACCCTAGCGGGGAGCAATGAGCAGTTCTTC.

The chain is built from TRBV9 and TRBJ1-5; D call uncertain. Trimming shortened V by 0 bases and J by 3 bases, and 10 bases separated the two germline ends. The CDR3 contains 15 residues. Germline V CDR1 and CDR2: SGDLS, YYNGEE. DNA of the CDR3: TGTGCCAGCAGCGTAGATTCCAGATACAATCAGCCCCAGCATTTT. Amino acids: CASSVDSRYNQPQHF.

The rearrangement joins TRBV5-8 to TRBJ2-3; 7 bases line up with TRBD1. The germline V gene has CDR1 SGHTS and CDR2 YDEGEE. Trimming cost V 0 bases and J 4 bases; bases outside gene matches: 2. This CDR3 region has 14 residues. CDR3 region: CASSLDRGADTQYF. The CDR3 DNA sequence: TGTGCCAGCAGCTTGGACAGGGGTGCAGATACGCAGTATTTT.

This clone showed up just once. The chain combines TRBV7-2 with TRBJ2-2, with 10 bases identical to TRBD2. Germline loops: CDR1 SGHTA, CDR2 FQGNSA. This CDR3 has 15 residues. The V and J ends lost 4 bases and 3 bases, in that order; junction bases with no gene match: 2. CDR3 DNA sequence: TGTGCCAGCAGCTCTAGCGGGGGCGACACCGGGGAGCTGTTTTTT. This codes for CASSSSGGDTGELFF.

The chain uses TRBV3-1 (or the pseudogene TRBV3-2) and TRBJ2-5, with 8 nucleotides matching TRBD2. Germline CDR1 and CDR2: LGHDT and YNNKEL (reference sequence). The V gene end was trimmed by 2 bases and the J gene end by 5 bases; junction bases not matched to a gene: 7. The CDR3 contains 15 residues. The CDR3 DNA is TGTGCCAGCAGCCAATCCCCGGGGGGGGAGGAGACCCAGTACTTC. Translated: CASSQSPGGEETQYF.

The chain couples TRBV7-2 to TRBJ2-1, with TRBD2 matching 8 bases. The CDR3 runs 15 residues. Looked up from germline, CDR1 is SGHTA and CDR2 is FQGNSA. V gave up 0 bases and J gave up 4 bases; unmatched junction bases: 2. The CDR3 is CASSLASGGYNEQFF. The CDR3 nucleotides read TGTGCCAGCAGCTTAGCGAGCGGGGGATACAATGAGCAGTTCTTC.

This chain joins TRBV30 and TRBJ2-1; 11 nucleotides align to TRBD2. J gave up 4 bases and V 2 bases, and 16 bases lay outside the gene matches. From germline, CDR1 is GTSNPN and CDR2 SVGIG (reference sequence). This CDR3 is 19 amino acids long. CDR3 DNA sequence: TGTGCCTGGAGTTCGAGGCGCCCCTTAGCGGGAGGGGGTTACAATGAGCAGTTCTTC. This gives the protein CAWSSRRPLAGGGYNEQFF.

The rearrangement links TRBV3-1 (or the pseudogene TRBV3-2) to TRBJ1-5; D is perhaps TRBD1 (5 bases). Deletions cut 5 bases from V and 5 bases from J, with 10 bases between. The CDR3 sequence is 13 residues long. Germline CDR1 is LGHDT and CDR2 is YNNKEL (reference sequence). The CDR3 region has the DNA TGTGCCAGCAGCTCCGGGACTTATCAGCCCCAGCATTTT. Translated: CASSSGTYQPQHF.

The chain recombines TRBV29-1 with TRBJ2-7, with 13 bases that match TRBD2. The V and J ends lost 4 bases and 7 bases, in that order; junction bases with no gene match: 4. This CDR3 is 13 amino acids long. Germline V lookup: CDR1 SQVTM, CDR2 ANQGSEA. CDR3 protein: CSVAGTSGAEQYF. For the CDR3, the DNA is TGCAGCGTTGCGGGGACTAGCGGGGCGGAGCAGTACTTC.

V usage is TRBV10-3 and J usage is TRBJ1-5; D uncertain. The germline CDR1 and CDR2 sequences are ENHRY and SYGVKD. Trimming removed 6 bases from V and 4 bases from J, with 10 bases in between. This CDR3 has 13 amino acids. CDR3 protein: CAISNSENQPQHF. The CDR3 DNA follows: TGTGCCATCAGCAACAGTGAGAATCAGCCCCAGCATTTT.

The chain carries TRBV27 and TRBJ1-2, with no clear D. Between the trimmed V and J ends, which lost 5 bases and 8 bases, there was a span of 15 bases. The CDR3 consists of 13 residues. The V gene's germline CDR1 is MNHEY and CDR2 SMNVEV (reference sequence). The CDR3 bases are TGTGCCAGCAGTCGAGCGGGGAGGTCGGGCTACACCTTC. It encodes CASSRAGRSGYTF.

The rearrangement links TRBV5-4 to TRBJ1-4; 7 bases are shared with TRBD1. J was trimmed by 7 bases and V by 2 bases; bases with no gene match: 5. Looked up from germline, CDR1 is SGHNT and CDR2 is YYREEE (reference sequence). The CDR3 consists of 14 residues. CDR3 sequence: CASSFGTVPEKLFF. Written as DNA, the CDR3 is TGTGCCAGCAGCTTCGGGACAGTCCCTGAAAAACTGTTTTTT.

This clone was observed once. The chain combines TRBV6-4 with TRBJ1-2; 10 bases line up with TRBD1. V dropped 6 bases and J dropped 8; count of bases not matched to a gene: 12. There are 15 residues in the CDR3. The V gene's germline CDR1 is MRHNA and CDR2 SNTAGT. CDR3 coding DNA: TGTGCCAGCAGGGGGACAGGGGTTGCTTCGGAAGGCTACACCTTC. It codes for CASRGTGVASEGYTF.

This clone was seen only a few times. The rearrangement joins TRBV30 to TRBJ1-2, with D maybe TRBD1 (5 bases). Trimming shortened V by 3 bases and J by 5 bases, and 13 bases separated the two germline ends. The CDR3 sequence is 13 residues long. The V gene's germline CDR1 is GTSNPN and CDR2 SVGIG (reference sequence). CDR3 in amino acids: CAWSRDLPYGYTF. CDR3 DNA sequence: TGTGCCTGGAGCCGGGACTTGCCTTATGGCTACACCTTC.

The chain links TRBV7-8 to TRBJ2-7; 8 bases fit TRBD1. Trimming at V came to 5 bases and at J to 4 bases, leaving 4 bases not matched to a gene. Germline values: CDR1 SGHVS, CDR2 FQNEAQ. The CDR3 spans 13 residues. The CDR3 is CASSPDRGYEQYF. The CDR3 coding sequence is TGTGCCAGCAGCCCCGACAGGGGATACGAGCAGTACTTC. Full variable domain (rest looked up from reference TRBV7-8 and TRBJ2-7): GAGVSQSPRYKVAKRGQDVALRCDPISGHVSLFWYQQALGQGPEFLTYFQNEAQLDKSGLPSDRFFAERPEGSVSTLKIQRTQQEDSAVYLCASSPDRGYEQYFGPGTRLTVT.

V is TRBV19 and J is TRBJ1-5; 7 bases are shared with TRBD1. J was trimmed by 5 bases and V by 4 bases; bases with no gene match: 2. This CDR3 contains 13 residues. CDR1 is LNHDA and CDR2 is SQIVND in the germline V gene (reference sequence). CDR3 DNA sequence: TGTGCCAGTAGTAACCAGGGGGATCAGCCCCAGCATTTT. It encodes CASSNQGDQPQHF.

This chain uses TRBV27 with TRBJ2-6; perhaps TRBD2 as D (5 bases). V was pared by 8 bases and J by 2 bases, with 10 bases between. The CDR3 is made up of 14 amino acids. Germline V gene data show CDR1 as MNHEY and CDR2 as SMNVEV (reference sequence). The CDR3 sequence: CASGAGTGANVLTF. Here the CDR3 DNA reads TGTGCCAGCGGCGCGGGTACTGGGGCCAACGTCCTGACTTTC.

CDR3 amino acids: CAWSGGQGVQPQHF. CDR3 nucleotides: TGTGCCTGGAGTGGCGGACAGGGCGTTCAGCCCCAGCATTTT. This chain connects TRBV30 to TRBJ1-5; 8 positions match TRBD1. Trimming cost V 1 base and J 6 bases; bases outside gene matches: 5. Germline loops: CDR1 GTSNPN, CDR2 SVGIG (reference sequence). This CDR3 has 14 amino acids.

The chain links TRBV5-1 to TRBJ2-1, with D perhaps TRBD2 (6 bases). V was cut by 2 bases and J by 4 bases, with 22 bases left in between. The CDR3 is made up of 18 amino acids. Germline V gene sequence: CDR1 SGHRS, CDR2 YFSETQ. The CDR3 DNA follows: TGCGCCAGCAGCTTTTACTCTTCCCGGGACTCCATATACAATGAGCAGTTCTTC. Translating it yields CASSFYSSRDSIYNEQFF.